The rows below give T cell receptor beta chains drawn from one sample of a study of T cell responses to AZD1222 COVID-19 vaccine. Sequencing was performed with immunoSEQ multiplex PCR; in TCRdb, only in-frame clones are kept and a portion is missing. The table shows some 15,000 clones, with about 87% occurring only once. The source material was peripheral blood, sampled 28 days after the second AZD1222 dose. The receptors here all came from an adult who received the AZD1222 COVID-19 vaccine. Both conserved end residues are part of each CDR3. The D gene is left open where the match is weak. The size entry is marked missing in some rows and otherwise reads once, few, many or a size class.

V gene,clone size,D gene,J gene,CDR3 protein,CDR3 DNA
TRBV6-6,NA,NA,TRBJ1-2,CASAPGYGYTF,TGTGCCAGCGCGCCGGGCTATGGCTACACCTTC
TRBV3-1/TRBV3-2,NA,NA,TRBJ1-5,CASSRTLRIQPQHF,TGTGCCAGCAGCCGAACTCTACGTATACAGCCCCAGCATTTT
TRBV18,NA,TRBD1,TRBJ1-2,CASSPTGDRSGYTF,TGTGCCAGCTCACCCACCGGGGACAGGAGTGGCTACACCTTC
TRBV19,NA,NA,TRBJ1-5,CASSGTSYSNQPQHF,TGTGCCAGTTCGGGGACGAGCTATAGCAATCAGCCCCAGCATTTT
TRBV4-1,NA,TRBD1,TRBJ2-3,CASSSYRGDTDTQYF,TGCGCCAGCAGCTCTTACAGGGGCGACACAGATACGCAGTATTTT
TRBV6-6,once,NA,TRBJ1-3,CASSSGHSSGTIYF,TGTGCCAGCAGCTCCGGACATTCCTCAGGCACCATATATTTT
TRBV18,NA,NA,TRBJ2-5,CASSQGYKETQYF,TGTGCCAGCTCACAGGGTTACAAAGAGACCCAGTACTTC
TRBV27,NA,TRBD2,TRBJ2-3,CASSLRSSGGTDTQYF,TGTGCCAGCAGTTTACGTTCGAGCGGGGGGACAGATACGCAGTATTTT
TRBV24-1,NA,NA,TRBJ2-2,CATRDGVKAGELFF,TGTGCCACCAGGGACGGGGTAAAGGCCGGGGAGCTGTTTTTT
TRBV18,NA,NA,TRBJ1-4,CASSPLRTVDEKLFF,TGTGCCAGCTCACCCCTCCGGACCGTTGATGAAAAACTGTTTTTT
TRBV7-8,NA,NA,TRBJ2-5,CASSPPVGQSIETQYF,TGTGCCAGCAGCCCCCCAGTCGGACAGAGTATAGAGACCCAGTACTTC
TRBV6-1,once,NA,TRBJ1-2,CASSFLQGNYGYTF,TGTGCCAGCAGTTTCCTACAGGGAAACTATGGCTACACCTTC
TRBV11-1,once,TRBD2,TRBJ2-1,CASSPTSGSRYNEQFF,TGTGCCAGCAGCCCCACTAGCGGGAGCAGATACAATGAGCAGTTCTTC
TRBV10-3,NA,TRBD1,TRBJ2-2,CAIRAGTGGTGELFF,TGTGCCATCAGAGCCGGGACAGGGGGCACCGGGGAGCTGTTTTTT
TRBV4-3,NA,NA,TRBJ1-4,CASSQDFSTVEKLFF,TGCGCCAGCAGCCAAGACTTTAGCACTGTTGAAAAACTGTTTTTT